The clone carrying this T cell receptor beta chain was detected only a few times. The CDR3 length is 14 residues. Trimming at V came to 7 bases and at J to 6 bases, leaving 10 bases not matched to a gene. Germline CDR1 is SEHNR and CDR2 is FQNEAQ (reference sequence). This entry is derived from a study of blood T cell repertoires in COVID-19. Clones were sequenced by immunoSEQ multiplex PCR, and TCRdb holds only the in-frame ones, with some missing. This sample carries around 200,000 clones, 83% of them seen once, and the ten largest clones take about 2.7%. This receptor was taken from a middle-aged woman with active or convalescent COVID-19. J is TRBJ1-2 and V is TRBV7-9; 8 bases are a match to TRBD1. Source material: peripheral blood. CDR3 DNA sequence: TGTGCCAGCATTAGACAGGGGTTAACGGATGGCTACACCTTC. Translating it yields CASIRQGLTDGYTF.